Each of the 28 T cell receptor beta chains below was sequenced from the same sample in a study of blood T cell repertoires in COVID-19 (dated by TCRdb to 2018 to 2020). Libraries were made using the immunoSEQ multiplex PCR assay. Held by TCRdb, this immuneACCESS table contains in-frame sequences only and omits some clones. Under half of the omission traces to an unresolved V gene where checked; the cause of the rest is unknown. The sample yields about 100,000 clones; roughly 88% were counted once. The ten largest clones represent about 6.5% of the sample. What was sequenced was peripheral blood. The receptors were gathered from a woman in her fifties or sixties with acute or convalescent COVID-19.

The V and J genes are TRBV28 and TRBJ2-1, with D hard to call. CDR3 size: 13 residues. The V gene's germline CDR1 is MDHEN and CDR2 SYDVKM. Trimming removed 8 bases from V and 3 bases from J, with 11 bases in between. The CDR3 is CASGGLYYNEQFF. CDR3 nucleotides: TGTGCCAGCGGTGGGCTCTACTACAATGAGCAGTTCTTC. Using reference TRBV28 and TRBJ2-1 for the parts outside the CDR3, the full variable domain is DVKVTQSSRYLVKRTGEKVFLECVQDMDHENMFWYRQDPGLGLRLIYFSYDVKMKEKGDIPEGYSVSREKKERFSLILESASTNQTSMYLCASGGLYYNEQFFGPGTRLTVL.

This clone was detected once. The chain couples TRBV11-2 to TRBJ1-4; a weak D match, TRBD1 (5 bases). Trimming left V 4 bases short and J 6 bases short, with 18 bases between. Germline loops: CDR1 SGHAT, CDR2 FQNNGV. This CDR3 is built from 16 residues. The CDR3 loop reads CASSSVSLGGDEKLFF. CDR3 coding DNA: TGTGCCAGCAGCTCCGTGTCTTTGGGGGGAGATGAAAAACTGTTTTTT.

This clone was observed once. The chain joins TRBV10-2 to TRBJ2-1; weak D call: TRBD2 (6 bases). This CDR3 is built from 15 residues. Germline CDR1 WSHSY, CDR2 SAAADI. Trimming shortened V by 2 bases and J by 0 bases, and 8 bases separated the two germline ends. CDR3: CASSETGSSYNEQFF. The CDR3 nucleotides read TGCGCCAGCAGTGAGACCGGGAGCTCCTACAATGAGCAGTTCTTC.

This rearrangement joins TRBV29-1 to TRBJ2-5, with unresolved D. V lost 7 bases and J 1 base, leaving 4 bases between the germline ends. Germline V CDR1 and CDR2: SQVTM, ANQGSEA. There are 10 residues in the CDR3. The DNA for the CDR3 is TGCAGCGCCTCCCAAGAGACCCAGTACTTC. It yields the protein CSASQETQYF. The full variable domain, completed using reference TRBV29-1 and TRBJ2-5, is SAVISQKPSRDICQRGTSLTIQCQVDSQVTMMFWYRQQPGQSLTLIATANQGSEATYESGFVIDKFPISRPNLTFSTLTVSNMSPEDSSIYLCSASQETQYFGPGTRLLVL.

The chain is built from TRBV30 and TRBJ1-1; D uncertain. Trimming took off 3 bases at V and 12 bases at J, with 17 bases between the two ends. Germline V gene sequence: CDR1 GTSNPN, CDR2 SVGIG (reference sequence). This CDR3 is built from 12 residues. CDR3 DNA sequence: TGTGCCTGGAGGGCCCTCGGGGAGAAGACTTTCTTT. Residues: CAWRALGEKTFF.

The rearrangement uses TRBV2 and TRBJ2-2; 9 nucleotides align to TRBD1. With 6 bases clipped from V and 1 base from J, the junction kept 3 bases outside the gene matches. There are 15 residues in the CDR3. Germline V gene lookup returns CDR1 SNHLY and CDR2 FYNNEI. CDR3: CASRMDRGNTGELFF. As DNA, the CDR3 is TGTGCCAGCAGGATGGACAGGGGGAACACCGGGGAGCTGTTTTTT.

The V gene is TRBV28, the J gene TRBJ1-4, with 7 nucleotides matching TRBD1. CDR1 MDHEN and CDR2 SYDVKM come from the germline V gene. Unmatched junction bases numbered 23, after V lost 8 bases and J lost 8 bases. The CDR3 has 18 amino acids. The CDR3 sequence: CASLNHRDRGREGEKLFF. The CDR3 DNA is TGTGCCAGCCTGAACCACCGGGACAGAGGTAGAGAAGGGGAAAAACTGTTTTTT.

This chain uses TRBV19 with TRBJ2-1; 8 bases fit TRBD2. This CDR3 contains 15 residues. V gave up 1 base and J gave up 6 bases; unmatched junction bases: 5. Germline V gene data show CDR1 as LNHDA and CDR2 as SQIVND (reference sequence). The CDR3 protein is CASSIAGLVANEQFF. Written as DNA, the CDR3 is TGTGCCAGTAGTATAGCGGGACTAGTTGCCAATGAGCAGTTCTTC.

In its sample, this clone was seen a few times. The CDR3 spells CASSLMGTTYQETQYF. In DNA form, the CDR3 reads TGTGCCAGCAGCTTGATGGGGACAACGTACCAAGAGACCCAGTACTTC. The chain is built from TRBV7-8 and TRBJ2-5; D might be TRBD1 (6 bases). V lost 3 bases, J lost 0 bases, and 14 bases lay in between. There are 16 residues in the CDR3. CDR1 and CDR2 from the germline V gene are SGHVS and FQNEAQ.

The chain has TRBV24-1 and TRBJ1-1, with a tentative D call TRBD1 (6 bases). Deletions cut 7 bases from V and 2 bases from J, with 7 bases between. Germline V gene data show CDR1 as KGHDR and CDR2 as SFDVKD. The CDR3 spans 12 residues. CDR3 loop: CATRDSNTEAFF. CDR3 sequence (DNA): TGTGCCACCAGGGACAGTAACACTGAAGCTTTCTTT.

The chain links TRBV5-1 to TRBJ1-1, with a possible D match to TRBD1 (6 bases). V was trimmed by 5 bases and J by 0 bases, leaving 11 bases between them. Germline values: CDR1 SGHRS, CDR2 YFSETQ. This CDR3 has 14 amino acids. The chain's CDR3 is CASSQQGLNTEAFF. CDR3 nucleotide sequence: TGCGCCAGCAGTCAACAGGGCTTGAACACTGAAGCTTTCTTT.

This clone was detected a few times. This chain connects TRBV23-1 to TRBJ2-1, with D unresolved. TRBV23-1 is an ORF, with its function uncertain. The V and J ends lost 4 bases and 4 bases respectively, with 8 bases between them. The CDR3 is 13 residues long. The DNA for the CDR3 is TGCGCCAGCAGTCCTGAGTTGTACAATGAGCAGTTCTTC. This sequence encodes CASSPELYNEQFF.

The genes are TRBV6-6 and TRBJ2-1; weak D call: TRBD2 (6 bases). CDR3 length: 16 residues. From germline, CDR1 is MNHNY and CDR2 SVGAGI (reference sequence). The V end was cut by 2 bases, the J end by 2 bases, with 13 bases between. The CDR3: CASSYPTSQTYNEQFF. The DNA for the CDR3 is TGTGCCAGCAGTTACCCTACTAGCCAAACCTACAATGAGCAGTTCTTC.

The rearrangement uses TRBV27 and TRBJ1-1, with TRBD1 identical over 8 bases. Germline lookup yields CDR1 MNHEY and CDR2 SMNVEV (reference sequence). This CDR3 spans 17 amino acids. Germline trimming cut 7 bases from V and 1 base from J; bases unmatched to any gene: 14. CDR3 nucleotides: TGTGCCAGCACTTTGACCTACAGGGGGTACCAGAACACTGAAGCTTTCTTT. Translated: CASTLTYRGYQNTEAFF.

This rearrangement joins TRBV5-1 to TRBJ2-2, with 12 nucleotides matching TRBD2. The V and J ends lost 4 bases and 0 bases, in that order; junction bases with no gene match: 10. Germline-derived CDR1 and CDR2 are SGHRS and YFSETQ. The CDR3 spans 19 residues. CDR3 residues: CASSPSTSGRAANTGELFF. CDR3 bases: TGCGCCAGCAGCCCCTCGACTAGCGGGAGAGCGGCGAACACCGGGGAGCTGTTTTTT. The whole variable domain, filled in from reference TRBV5-1 and TRBJ2-2, reads KAGVTQTPRYLIKTRGQQVTLSCSPISGHRSVSWYQQTPGQGLQFLFEYFSETQRNKGNFPGRFSGRQFSNSRSEMNVSTLELGDSALYLCASSPSTSGRAANTGELFFGEGSRLTVL.

The chain is built from TRBV9 and TRBJ2-1, with D possibly matching TRBD1 (8 bases). CDR3 length: 14 amino acids. Per the germline V gene, CDR1 is SGDLS and CDR2 is YYNGEE. Trimming left V 3 bases short and J 8 bases short, with 15 bases between. CDR3 nucleotide sequence: TGTGCCAGCAGCGGCCGACAGGGGAGGGATGAGCAGTTCTTC. Residues: CASSGRQGRDEQFF.

The CDR3 sequence is CASSLGTGVLPEAFF. CDR3 DNA sequence: TGTGCCAGCAGCTTGGGGACAGGGGTGCTCCCTGAAGCTTTCTTT. The rearrangement uses TRBV5-6 and TRBJ1-1; the match to TRBD1 covers 9 bases. Trimming took 0 bases from V and 6 from J; bases not matched to a gene: 6. CDR1 and CDR2 from the germline V gene are SGHDT and YYEEEE. This CDR3 has 15 amino acids.

J is TRBJ2-5 and V is TRBV7-9, with D possibly TRBD2 on 6 matching bases. V lost 1 base to trimming and J lost 1 base, with 7 bases between them. CDR1 is SEHNR, CDR2 FQNEAQ, per germline (reference sequence). CDR3 size: 14 residues. The CDR3 nucleotides are TGTGCCAGCAGCTTAGGGAGGGTCCAAGAGACCCAGTACTTC. Amino acids: CASSLGRVQETQYF.

J is TRBJ2-1 and V is TRBV11-1; a weak D match, TRBD1 (6 bases). The CDR3 contains 16 residues. With 4 bases removed from V and 0 bases from J, the gap between germline ends came to 13 bases. Germline V gene sequence: CDR1 SGHAT, CDR2 FQDESV (reference sequence). CDR3 sequence: CASSSKQGNSYNEQFF. The CDR3 coding sequence is TGTGCCAGCAGCTCGAAACAGGGTAACTCCTACAATGAGCAGTTCTTC.

V usage is TRBV2 and J usage is TRBJ2-2; D may be TRBD2 (6 bases). V lost 4 bases to trimming and J lost 6 bases, with 12 bases between them. The CDR3 runs 14 residues. Per the germline V gene, CDR1 is SNHLY and CDR2 is FYNNEI. Here the CDR3 DNA reads TGTGCCAGCAGTGTAAGGGACTTGCCCGGGGAGCTGTTTTTT. It specifies CASSVRDLPGELFF.

J is TRBJ2-1 and V is TRBV29-1, with 8 bases fitting TRBD1. The CDR3 is 17 residues long. The V gene's germline CDR1 is SQVTM and CDR2 ANQGSEA. V dropped 4 bases and J dropped 3; count of bases not matched to a gene: 14. The CDR3 coding sequence is TGCAGCGTTGTCGGGGGAGTCGGGACAGGCTTCTACAATGAGCAGTTCTTC. Encoded protein: CSVVGGVGTGFYNEQFF.

V and J are TRBV21-1 and TRBJ1-4. TRBV21-1 is a pseudogene locus. CDR3 size: 15 residues. CDR3: CASSKDNSLNEKLFF. The CDR3 nucleotides read TGTGCCAGCAGCAAAGATAATAGTCTTAATGAAAAACTGTTTTTT.

V is TRBV29-1 and J is TRBJ2-5; 9 bases fit TRBD2. J was trimmed by 0 bases and V by 4 bases; bases with no gene match: 9. The germline V gene encodes CDR1 SQVTM and CDR2 ANQGSEA. The CDR3 spans 16 residues. The CDR3 is CSVAHLAGVNQETQYF. In nucleotides, the CDR3 is TGCAGCGTTGCACATTTAGCGGGAGTCAACCAAGAGACCCAGTACTTC.

The rearrangement links TRBV6-6 to TRBJ2-1; a weak D match, TRBD1 (5 bases). The length of the CDR3 is 15 residues. Germline V lookup: CDR1 MNHNY, CDR2 SVGAGI (reference sequence). Deletions cut 5 bases from V and 0 bases from J, with 11 bases between. The DNA for the CDR3 is TGTGCCAGCAGTACCCAGCAGGGCTCCTACAATGAGCAGTTCTTC. It is translated as CASSTQQGSYNEQFF.

The rearrangement uses TRBV29-1 and TRBJ1-1; 7 bases agree with TRBD1. V was pared by 5 bases and J by 1 base, with 7 bases of the junction left unmatched. The germline V gene encodes CDR1 SQVTM and CDR2 ANQGSEA. CDR3 length: 14 residues. CDR3 sequence reads: CSVKNRGANTEAFF. The DNA of the CDR3 is TGCAGCGTTAAAAACAGGGGCGCGAACACTGAAGCTTTCTTT.

The rearrangement joins TRBV19 to TRBJ2-4; D might be TRBD1 (7 bases). Per germline, CDR1 LNHDA and CDR2 SQIVND (reference sequence). CDR3 length: 13 amino acids. Trimming took 11 bases from V and 2 from J, leaving 13 bases between them. This CDR3 is CASQGGTKNIQYF. CDR3 in DNA: TGTGCCTCCCAGGGGGGCACCAAAAACATTCAGTACTTC.

The chain joins TRBV11-2 to TRBJ2-1, with 11 positions matching TRBD2. The CDR3 has 16 amino acids. The V gene's germline CDR1 is SGHAT and CDR2 FQNNGV. Trimming cost V 11 bases and J 0 bases; bases outside gene matches: 9. The CDR3 sequence is CASARLAGISYNEQFF. The CDR3 region has the DNA TGTGCCTCAGCCCGACTAGCGGGAATCTCCTACAATGAGCAGTTCTTC.

The chain recombines TRBV27 with TRBJ2-5; a weak D match, TRBD2 (5 bases). This CDR3 is built from 13 residues. V was pared by 6 bases and J by 9 bases, with 17 bases between. CDR1 and CDR2 from the germline V gene are MNHEY and SMNVEV (reference sequence). CDR3 loop: CASSRTQLVSQYF. Here the CDR3 DNA reads TGTGCCAGCAGCCGTACCCAACTAGTCTCCCAGTACTTC.